This T cell receptor (beta chain) was identified during a study of T cell responses to AZD1222 COVID-19 vaccine. Sequencing was performed with immunoSEQ multiplex PCR; in TCRdb, only in-frame clones are kept and a portion is missing. The table records fewer than 150,000 clones, just over 90% of them present only once. The CDR3 loop spans 17 amino acids. CDR1 is SGHDN and CDR2 is FVKESK in the germline V gene. V was clipped by 4 bases and J by 8 bases; unmatched bases: 16. In regard to this clone: Antigen specificity is unknown.

Overall study findings and caveats: Just 5 or 6 AZD1222 recipients tested seropositive at baseline.

The chain uses TRBV14 and TRBJ2-1; the match to TRBD2 covers 8 bases. The source is an adult in good health. This specimen consisted of peripheral blood, obtained on day 0 of AZD1222 vaccination. The CDR3 protein is CASSLKAGGLVGDEQFF. The CDR3 coding sequence is TGTGCCAGCAGCCTTAAGGCGGGGGGACTAGTTGGAGATGAGCAGTTCTTC.